The clone carrying this T cell receptor beta chain was seen more than once but under ten times. Its antigen is not identified. The data are from a study of beta chain features in type 1 diabetes. Across the study: There was similarity between patients and healthy donors in age, gender and cell yields.

Study conclusions and caveats: Naive, central memory and Treg TCRB repertoires appeared more alike in patients than in healthy donors.

By way of CD45RO/CCR7/CD25/CD127/CD95/CD27, the CD4+ regulatory, stem cell-like memory, central memory and naive cells were sorted. What was sequenced were expressed TCRB transcripts, since all of the isolated RNA had been reverse transcribed. The average output of naive, central memory and regulatory T cell samples was about 3.3 million reads. The method was immunoSEQ multiplex PCR; TCRdb's version includes in-frame clones alone and lacks a portion of them. The sample lists about 410,000 clones; approximately 14% were seen once. The TCR originated in a man aged 30-40 years in good health. Source material: naive CD4+ T cells from blood.

The CDR3 DNA is TGTGCCAGCAGCTCCCTAGCGGGAGAGGGCAATGAGCAGTTCTTC. Its translation: CASSSLAGEGNEQFF. The J gene is TRBJ2-1, the V gene TRBV14, with 10 bases aligning to TRBD2. CDR3 length: 15 amino acids. V trimming: 5 bases; J trimming: 6 bases; junction bases outside the gene matches: 7. Germline assignment: CDR1 SGHDN and CDR2 FVKESK. The full variable domain, completed using reference TRBV14 and TRBJ2-1, is EAGVTQFPSHSVIEKGQTVTLRCDPISGHDNLYWYRRVMGKEIKFLLHFVKESKQDESGMPNNRFLAERTGGTYSTLKVQPAELEDSGVYFCASSSLAGEGNEQFFGPGTRLTVL.